The source of this TCR beta chain is a study of cytomegalovirus exposure and HLA in healthy donors. Overall study results and limits: Earlier findings revealed that most TCR beta V segments proved productive either about 87% or about 30% of the time.

A multiplex PCR was run with 60 Vbeta primers and 13 Jbeta primers. Assay used: immunoSEQ multiplex PCR; TCRdb lists only in-frame clones, some missing. The data contain around 190,000 clones, about 80% of them singletons. The CDR3 consists of 12 residues. V lost 6 bases, J lost 11 bases, and 16 bases lay in between. Germline V lookup: CDR1 LNHDA, CDR2 SQIVND (reference sequence). This clone was observed a few times. Its antigen is not identified. The receptor comes from a man under 40 in good health and CMV-seronegative. V gene TRBV19 combines with J gene TRBJ1-1; D is perhaps TRBD1 (6 bases). The sample was PBMCs. CDR3 region: CASRSLGDMAFF. CDR3 nucleotide sequence: TGTGCCAGTAGAAGCCTTGGGGACATGGCTTTCTTT.